Given below is one T cell receptor beta chain in context. Its specific antigen is unknown. From each donor, a roughly 2.5 ml peripheral blood sample was collected into PAXgene tubes and stored at -80 degrees C. Total RNA was isolated from whole blood with the PAXgene blood miRNA kit on an automated QIAcube, without T cell sorting. Deep TCRalpha and TCRbeta repertoire profiling with unique molecular barcoding was performed on peripheral blood of monozygotic twin pairs concordant or discordant for inflammatory bowel disease. Smoking habits were recorded for all twin pairs, and individuals were classified as current, former or never smokers. This record comes from a study of monozygotic twins with inflammatory bowel disease (dated by TCRdb to about 2019). Background on the whole study: In total, around 28 monozygotic twin pairs made up the full study: 19 Danish pairs, all IBD-discordant, plus nine German pairs, of which four were IBD-concordant and five were IBD-discordant. Each individual had, on average, about 151 000 unique TCRalpha sequences and 181 000 unique TCRbeta sequences available for analysis. The search for disease-associated traits relied mainly on comparing, within discordant pairs, IBD patients with their genetically identical healthy co-twins.

According to the germline V gene, CDR1 reads LGHNA and CDR2 reads YSLEER. The cysteine opens and the phenylalanine closes a CDR3 of 17 amino acids. The coding DNA is unavailable. Study-wide findings and limitations: The analysis was unable to tell different T cell subtypes apart. IBD patients shared fewer clonotypes with other individuals than healthy twins did, most markedly in patients showing signs of disease activity. No single strong signal or clonotype linked to IBD turned up in the results, so the idea that one exists was not supported. Measured by the inverse Simpson index, TCRbeta repertoire diversity was lower in IBD patients than in their healthy co-twins. Because patients received different immunosuppressive treatments, the repertoires may have picked up extra background noise and variability between individuals. No difference in repertoire similarity was observed between concordant and discordant twins, possibly owing to limited statistical power.

Receptors were amplified or captured by 5' RACE. Each TCR library was prepared from roughly 3,800 ng of total RNA. cDNA was synthesized with SMARTScribe reverse transcriptase in eight separate reactions per sample. During cDNA synthesis, unique molecular identifiers containing a 6-nucleotide sample barcode were introduced by template switching. Two nested PCRs of 16 and 9 cycles amplified the TCRalpha and TCRbeta cDNA, and bead purification followed each PCR. Before amplification, cDNA was treated with uracil DNA-glycosylase and purified using the QIAquick PCR purification kit. In the second PCR, Illumina TruSeq-compatible adapters and sample-specific barcodes were added. TapeStation and Qubit were used to check library quality and concentration, and about 4.5 ng of each library was pooled. Sequencing of the pooled libraries was done on an Illumina HiSeq2500 single-index Rapid Run using custom sequencing primers and 2 x 100 bp reads. Turning to the authors' computational methods: PCR and sequencing errors were corrected by UMI-based consensus assembly using MiGEC version 1.2.6. MiXCR version 2.1.1 handled V(D)J alignment, clonotype assembly and CDR3 extraction. Normalisation of gene usage, clonotype sharing and MAIT/NKT TCR abundance was achieved by analysing the top 1000, 10 000 and 20 000 clonotypes per sample. Diversity was computed as the inverse Simpson index with the vegan R package after downsampling to 27 000 UMIs. Paired Mann-Whitney U tests were applied to discordant twin pairs, and Benjamini-Hochberg correction was used for multiple testing. The reads were reprocessed in TCRdb, with one entry per CDR3 protein sequence and no accompanying DNA. TCRdb's processing, not the authors' own work, is the source of the V and J calls. This sample's clone table shows 440,000 or so distinct CDR3 sequences. The top ten hold approximately 2.3% of the sample.

The material sequenced was blood. The TCR was taken from a human donor with ulcerative colitis or Crohn's disease, or a healthy co-twin of an affected twin (not recorded which). The receptor chain draws on TRBV4-3 and TRBJ1-1; TCRdb calls TRBD1, which cannot be checked without DNA. The CDR3 reads as follows: CASSQDPGTGVWTEAFF.